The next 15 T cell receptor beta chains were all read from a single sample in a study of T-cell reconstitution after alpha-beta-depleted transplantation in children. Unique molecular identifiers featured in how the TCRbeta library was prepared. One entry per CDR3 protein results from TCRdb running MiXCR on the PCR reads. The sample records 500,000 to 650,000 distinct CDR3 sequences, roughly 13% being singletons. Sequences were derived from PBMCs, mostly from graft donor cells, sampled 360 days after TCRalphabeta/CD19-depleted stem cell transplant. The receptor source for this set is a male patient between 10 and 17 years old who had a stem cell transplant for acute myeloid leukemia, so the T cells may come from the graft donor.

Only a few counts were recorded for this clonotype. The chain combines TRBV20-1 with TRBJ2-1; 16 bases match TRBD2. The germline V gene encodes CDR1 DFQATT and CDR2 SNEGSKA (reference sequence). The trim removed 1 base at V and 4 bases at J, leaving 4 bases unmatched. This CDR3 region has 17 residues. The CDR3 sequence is CSARAAGLAGGYNEQFF. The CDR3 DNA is TGCAGTGCTAGAGCCGCGGGACTAGCGGGAGGGTACAATGAGCAGTTCTTC.

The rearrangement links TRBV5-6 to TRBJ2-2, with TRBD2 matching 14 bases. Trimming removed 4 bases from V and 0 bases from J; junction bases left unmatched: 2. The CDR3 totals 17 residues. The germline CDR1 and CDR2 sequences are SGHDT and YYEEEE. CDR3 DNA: TGTGCCAGCAGCCGGGGACTAGCGGGGGCGAACACCGGGGAGCTGTTTTTT. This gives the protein CASSRGLAGANTGELFF.

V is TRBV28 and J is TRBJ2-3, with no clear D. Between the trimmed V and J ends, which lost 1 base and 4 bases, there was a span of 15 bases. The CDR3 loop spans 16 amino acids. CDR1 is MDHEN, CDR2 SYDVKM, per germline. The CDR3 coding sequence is TGTGCCAGCAGTTTATTCCCTTCTGGAGTCTCAGATACGCAGTATTTT. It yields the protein CASSLFPSGVSDTQYF.

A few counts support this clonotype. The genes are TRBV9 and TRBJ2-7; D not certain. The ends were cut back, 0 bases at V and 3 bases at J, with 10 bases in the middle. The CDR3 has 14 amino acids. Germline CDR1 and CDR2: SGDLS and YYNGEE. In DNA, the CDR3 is TGTGCCAGCAGCGTAGACCCAGGAAGCTACGAGCAGTACTTC. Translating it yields CASSVDPGSYEQYF. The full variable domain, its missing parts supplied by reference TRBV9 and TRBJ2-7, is DSGVTQTPKHLITATGQRVTLRCSPRSGDLSVYWYQQSLDQGLQFLIQYYNGEERAKGNILERFSAQQFPDLHSELNLSSLELGDSALYFCASSVDPGSYEQYFGPGTRLTVT.

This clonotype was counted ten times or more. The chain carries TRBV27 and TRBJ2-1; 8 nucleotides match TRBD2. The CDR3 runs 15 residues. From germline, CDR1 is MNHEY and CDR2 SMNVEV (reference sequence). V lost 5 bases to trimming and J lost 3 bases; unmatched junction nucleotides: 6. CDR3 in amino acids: CASSPIAGYYNEQFF. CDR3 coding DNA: TGTGCCAGCAGTCCCATAGCGGGATACTACAATGAGCAGTTCTTC.

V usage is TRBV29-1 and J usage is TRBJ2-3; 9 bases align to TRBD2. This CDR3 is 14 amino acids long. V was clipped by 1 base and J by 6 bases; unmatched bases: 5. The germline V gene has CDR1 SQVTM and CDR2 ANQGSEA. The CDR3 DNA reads TGCAGCGTTGAAGCGGTAGCGGGAGTTGATACGCAGTATTTT. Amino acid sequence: CSVEAVAGVDTQYF.

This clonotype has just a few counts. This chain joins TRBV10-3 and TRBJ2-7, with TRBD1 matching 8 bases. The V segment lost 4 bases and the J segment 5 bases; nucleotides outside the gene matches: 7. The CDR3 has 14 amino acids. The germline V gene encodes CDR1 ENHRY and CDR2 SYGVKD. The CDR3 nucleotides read TGTGCCATCAGTGTCAGACAGGGGACCCACGAGCAGTACTTC. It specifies CAISVRQGTHEQYF.

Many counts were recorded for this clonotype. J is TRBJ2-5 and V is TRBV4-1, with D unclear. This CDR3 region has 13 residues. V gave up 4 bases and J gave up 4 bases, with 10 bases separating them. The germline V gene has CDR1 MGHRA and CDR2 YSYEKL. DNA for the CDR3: TGCGCCAGCAGCCTCAGCTTGTCAGAGACCCAGTACTTC. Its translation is CASSLSLSETQYF.

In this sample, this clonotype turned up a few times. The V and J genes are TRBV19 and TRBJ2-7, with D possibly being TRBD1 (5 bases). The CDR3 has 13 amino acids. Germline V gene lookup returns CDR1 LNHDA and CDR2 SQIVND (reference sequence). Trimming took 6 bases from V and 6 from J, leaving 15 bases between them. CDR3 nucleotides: TGTGCCAGTAGCAACATCCAGGGTACCGAGCAGTACTTC. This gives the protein CASSNIQGTEQYF.

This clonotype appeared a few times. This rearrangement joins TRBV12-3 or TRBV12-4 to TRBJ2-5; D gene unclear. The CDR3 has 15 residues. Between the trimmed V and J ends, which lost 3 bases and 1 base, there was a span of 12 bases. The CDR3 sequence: CASSFGSPTQETQYF. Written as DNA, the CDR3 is TGTGCCAGCAGTTTTGGGTCCCCTACCCAAGAGACCCAGTACTTC.

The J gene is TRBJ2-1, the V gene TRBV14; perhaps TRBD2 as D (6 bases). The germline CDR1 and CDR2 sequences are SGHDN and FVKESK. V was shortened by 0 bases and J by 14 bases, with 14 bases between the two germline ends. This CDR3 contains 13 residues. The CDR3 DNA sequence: TGTGCCAGCAGCCAAGATATGGGGGACTTCGAGTTCTTC. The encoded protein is CASSQDMGDFEFF.

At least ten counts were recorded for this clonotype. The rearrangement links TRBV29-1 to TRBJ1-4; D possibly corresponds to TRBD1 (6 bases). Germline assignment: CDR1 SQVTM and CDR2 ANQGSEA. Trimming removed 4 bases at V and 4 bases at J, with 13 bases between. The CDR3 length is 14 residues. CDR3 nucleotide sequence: TGCAGCGTTGTACAGGGCCCGCTTAATGAAAAACTGTTTTTT. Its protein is CSVVQGPLNEKLFF.

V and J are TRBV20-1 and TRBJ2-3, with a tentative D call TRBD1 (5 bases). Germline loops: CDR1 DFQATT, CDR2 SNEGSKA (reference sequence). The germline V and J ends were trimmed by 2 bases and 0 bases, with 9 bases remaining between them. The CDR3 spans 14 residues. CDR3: CSARLDSSTDTQYF. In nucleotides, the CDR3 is TGCAGTGCTAGATTAGACAGCAGCACAGATACGCAGTATTTT.

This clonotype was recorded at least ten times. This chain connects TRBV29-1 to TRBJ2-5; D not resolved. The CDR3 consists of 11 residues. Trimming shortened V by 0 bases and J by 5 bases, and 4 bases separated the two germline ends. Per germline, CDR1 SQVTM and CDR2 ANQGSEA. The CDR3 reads CSVEEQETQYF. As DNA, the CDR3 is TGCAGCGTTGAAGAACAGGAGACCCAGTACTTC.

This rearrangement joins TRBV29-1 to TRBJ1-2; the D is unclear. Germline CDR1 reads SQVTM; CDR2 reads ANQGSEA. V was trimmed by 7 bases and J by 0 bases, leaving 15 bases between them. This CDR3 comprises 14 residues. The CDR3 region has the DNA TGCAGCGCCAAGGGAACGGCATCTAACTATGGCTACACCTTC. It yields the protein CSAKGTASNYGYTF.